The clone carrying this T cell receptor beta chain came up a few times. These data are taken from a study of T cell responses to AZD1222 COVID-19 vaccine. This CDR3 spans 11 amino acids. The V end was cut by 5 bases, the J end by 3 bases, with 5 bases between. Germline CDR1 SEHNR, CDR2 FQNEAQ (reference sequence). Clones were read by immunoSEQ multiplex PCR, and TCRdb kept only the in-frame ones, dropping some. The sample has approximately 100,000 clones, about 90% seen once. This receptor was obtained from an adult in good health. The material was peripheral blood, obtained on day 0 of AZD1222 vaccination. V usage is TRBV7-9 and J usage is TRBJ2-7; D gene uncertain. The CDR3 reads CASSVYYEQYF. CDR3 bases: TGTGCCAGCAGCGTTTACTACGAGCAGTACTTC. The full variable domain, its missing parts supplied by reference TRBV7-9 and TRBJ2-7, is DTGVSQNPRHKITKRGQNVTFRCDPISEHNRLYWYRQTLGQGPEFLTYFQNEAQLEKSRLLSDRFSAERPKGSFSTLEIQRTEQGDSAMYLCASSVYYEQYFGPGTRLTVT.